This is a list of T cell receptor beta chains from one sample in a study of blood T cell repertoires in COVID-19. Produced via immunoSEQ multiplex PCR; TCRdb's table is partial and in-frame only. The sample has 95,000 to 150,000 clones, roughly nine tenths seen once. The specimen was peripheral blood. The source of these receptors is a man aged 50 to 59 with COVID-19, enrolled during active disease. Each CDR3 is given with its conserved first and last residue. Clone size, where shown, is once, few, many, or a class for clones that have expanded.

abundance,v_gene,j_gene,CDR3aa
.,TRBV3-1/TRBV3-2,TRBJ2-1,CASSLGGQGDNEQFF
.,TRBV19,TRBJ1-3,CASSIGRGPGNTIYF
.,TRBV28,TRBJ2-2,CASSLLSTANTGELFF
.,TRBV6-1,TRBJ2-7,CASSEQGGLYEQYF
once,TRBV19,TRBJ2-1,CASSIGGAYNEQFF
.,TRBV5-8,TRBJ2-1,CASSLRREYNEQFF
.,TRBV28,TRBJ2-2,CASSFLGTANTGELFF
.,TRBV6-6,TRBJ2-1,CASSRDLLARNEQFF
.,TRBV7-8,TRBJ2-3,CASSLADPGQGFTDTQYF
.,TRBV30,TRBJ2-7,CAGDRGSYEQYF
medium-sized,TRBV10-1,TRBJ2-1,CASRTPGERDPEQFF
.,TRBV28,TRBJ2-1,CASTFSGSGYNEQFF
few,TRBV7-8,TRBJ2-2,CASTTRTATGELFF
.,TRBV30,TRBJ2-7,CAWSVLWRGYEQYF
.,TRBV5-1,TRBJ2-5,CASSTEGETQYF
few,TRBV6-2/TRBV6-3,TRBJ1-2,CASRQGGRGPGYTF
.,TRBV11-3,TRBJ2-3,CASSKDRASITQYF
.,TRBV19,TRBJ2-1,CASSIDVAGGGYNEQFF
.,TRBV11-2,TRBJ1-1,CASSLTRGGTEAFF
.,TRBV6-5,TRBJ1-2,CASLGQGAGGYTF
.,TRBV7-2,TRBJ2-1,CASSATSGDNEQFF
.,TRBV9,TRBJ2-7,CASSPTSGSSYEQYF
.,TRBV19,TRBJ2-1,CASRTGTSENYNEQFF
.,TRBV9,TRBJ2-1,CASSPRTPNPAGEQFF
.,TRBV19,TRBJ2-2,CASSIAKAGGRNTGELFF
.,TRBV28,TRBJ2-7,CASSWTSGSIRSYEQYF